The T cell receptor (beta chain) described here comes from a study of blood T cell repertoires in COVID-19. The trim removed 5 bases at V and 5 bases at J, leaving 14 bases unmatched. CDR1 MNHNY and CDR2 SVGAGI come from the germline V gene (reference sequence). CDR3 length: 18 residues. The method was immunoSEQ multiplex PCR; TCRdb's version includes in-frame clones alone and lacks a portion of them. Here the sample spans hundreds of thousands of clones, around 90% being singletons. The source is a woman between 50 and 59 years old with COVID-19, enrolled during active disease. The chain recombines TRBV6-6 with TRBJ2-5, with 13 nucleotides matching TRBD2. Sequencing was performed on peripheral blood. DNA for the CDR3: TGTGCCAGCAGTCAAATCACAACTAGCGGGGGGGCCCAGGAGACCCAGTACTTC. Translation: CASSQITTSGGAQETQYF.